This T cell receptor beta chain was documented in a study of blood T cell repertoires in COVID-19. Study-wide context: COVID-19 samples from acute and convalescent phases originated in the United States, Italy and Spain. Sources were T cells, B-cell-depleted T cells, or PBMCs; the material itself was cDNA or gDNA.

As originally analysed: Reference gene primers were amplified, and this amplification served to estimate nucleated cell counts. Profiled with immunoSEQ multiplex PCR; TCRdb holds only in-frame clones, not every one. V and J calls and clone size are as listed in that table; D and trimming were resolved from the DNA. The data contain 300,000 or so clones, 85% of them singletons. After removal of 4 bases from V and 5 bases from J, the junction contained 7 bases not matched to a gene. The CDR3 length is 15 residues. Germline V CDR1 and CDR2: SGHAT, FQNNGV. The sequence was obtained from a woman aged 50 to 60 with active or convalescent COVID-19. The V call is TRBV11-2, the J call TRBJ2-5; 10 nucleotides align to TRBD2. Sequencing used peripheral blood. The CDR3 sequence: CASSYGLAAVETQYF. In nucleotides, the CDR3 is TGTGCCAGCAGCTACGGACTAGCGGCTGTCGAGACCCAGTACTTC.